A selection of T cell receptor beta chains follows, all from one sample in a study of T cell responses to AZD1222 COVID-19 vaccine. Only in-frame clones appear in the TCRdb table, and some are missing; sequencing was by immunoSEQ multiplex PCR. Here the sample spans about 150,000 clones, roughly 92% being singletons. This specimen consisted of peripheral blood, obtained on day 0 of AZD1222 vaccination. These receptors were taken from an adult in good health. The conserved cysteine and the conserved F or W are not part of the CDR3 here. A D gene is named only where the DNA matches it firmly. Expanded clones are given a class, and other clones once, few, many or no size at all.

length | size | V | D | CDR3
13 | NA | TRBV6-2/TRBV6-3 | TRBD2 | ASSYTVAGGYEQF
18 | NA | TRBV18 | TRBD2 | ASSPLILAGGPIGGNEQF
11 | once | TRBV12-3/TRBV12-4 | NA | ASSFASPDTQY
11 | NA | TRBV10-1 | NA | ASSAPGVYGYT
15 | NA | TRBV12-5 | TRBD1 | ASGLASGTGEEYEQF
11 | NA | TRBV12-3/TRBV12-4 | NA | ASTESNYYGYT
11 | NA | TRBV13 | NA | ASSEAANTEAF
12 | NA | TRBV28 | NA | ASSLAQGGETQY
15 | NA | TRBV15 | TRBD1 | ATSRGWPGQGRETQY
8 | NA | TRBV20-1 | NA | SARRETQY
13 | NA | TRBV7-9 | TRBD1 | ASSFSTGENQPQH